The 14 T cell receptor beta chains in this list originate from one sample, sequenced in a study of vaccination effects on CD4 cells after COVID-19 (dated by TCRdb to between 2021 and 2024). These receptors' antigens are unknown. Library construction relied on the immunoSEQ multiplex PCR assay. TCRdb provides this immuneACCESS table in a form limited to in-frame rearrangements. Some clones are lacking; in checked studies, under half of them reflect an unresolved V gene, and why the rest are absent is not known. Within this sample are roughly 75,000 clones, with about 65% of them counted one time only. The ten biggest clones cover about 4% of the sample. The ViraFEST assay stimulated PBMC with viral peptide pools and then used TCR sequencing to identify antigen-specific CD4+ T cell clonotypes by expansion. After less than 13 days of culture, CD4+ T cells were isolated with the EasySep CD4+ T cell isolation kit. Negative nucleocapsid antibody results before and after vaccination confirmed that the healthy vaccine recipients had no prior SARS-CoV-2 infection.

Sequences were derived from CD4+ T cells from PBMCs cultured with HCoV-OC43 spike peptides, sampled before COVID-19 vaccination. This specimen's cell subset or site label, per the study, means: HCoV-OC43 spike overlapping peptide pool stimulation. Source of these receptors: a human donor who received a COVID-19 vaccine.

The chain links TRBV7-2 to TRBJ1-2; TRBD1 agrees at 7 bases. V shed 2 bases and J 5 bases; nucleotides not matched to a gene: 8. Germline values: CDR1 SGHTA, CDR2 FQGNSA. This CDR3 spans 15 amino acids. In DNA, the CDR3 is TGTGCCAGCAGCTTAAAGGGGGCGACTGTGTATGGCTACACCTTC. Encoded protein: CASSLKGATVYGYTF. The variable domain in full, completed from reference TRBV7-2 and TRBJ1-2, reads GAGVSQSPSNKVTEKGKDVELRCDPISGHTALYWYRQSLGQGLEFLIYFQGNSAPDKSGLPSDRFSAERTGGSVSTLTIQRTQQEDSAVYLCASSLKGATVYGYTFGSGTRLTVV.

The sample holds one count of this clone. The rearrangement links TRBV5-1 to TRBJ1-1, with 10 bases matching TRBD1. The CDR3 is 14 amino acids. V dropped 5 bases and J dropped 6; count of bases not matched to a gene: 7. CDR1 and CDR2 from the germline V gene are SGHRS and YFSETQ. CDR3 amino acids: CASRFGQGDSEAFF. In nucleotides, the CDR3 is TGCGCCAGCAGATTTGGACAGGGGGATTCTGAAGCTTTCTTT.

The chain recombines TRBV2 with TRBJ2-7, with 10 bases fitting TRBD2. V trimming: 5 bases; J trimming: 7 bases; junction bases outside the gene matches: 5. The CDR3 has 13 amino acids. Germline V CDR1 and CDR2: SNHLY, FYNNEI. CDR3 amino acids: CASSLGLAVEQYV. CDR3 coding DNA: TGTGCCAGCAGTTTAGGACTAGCGGTAGAGCAGTACGTC.

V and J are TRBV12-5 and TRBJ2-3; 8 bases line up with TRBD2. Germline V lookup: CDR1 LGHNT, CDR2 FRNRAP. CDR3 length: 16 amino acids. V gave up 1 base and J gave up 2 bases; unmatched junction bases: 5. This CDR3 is CASGLGTRGVTDTQYF. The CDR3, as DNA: TGTGCTAGTGGTTTGGGGACGCGGGGGGTCACAGATACGCAGTATTTT.

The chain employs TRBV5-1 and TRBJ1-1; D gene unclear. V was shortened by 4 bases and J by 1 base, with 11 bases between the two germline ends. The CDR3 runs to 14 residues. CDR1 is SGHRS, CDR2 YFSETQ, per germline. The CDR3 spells CASSIGVRNTEAFF. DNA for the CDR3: TGCGCCAGCAGCATCGGGGTTCGGAACACTGAAGCTTTCTTT.

CDR3: CASSLVSSGEAFF. The CDR3 DNA is TGTGCCAGCAGCTTGGTCTCTTCGGGAGAAGCTTTCTTT. This chain joins TRBV5-4 and TRBJ1-1; D is uncertain. The germline gives CDR1 SGHNT, CDR2 YYREEE (reference sequence). Trimming took off 0 bases at V and 8 bases at J, with 11 bases between the two ends. The CDR3 has 13 residues. The entire variable domain, with the rest obtained from reference TRBV5-4 and TRBJ1-1, is as follows: ETGVTQSPTHLIKTRGQQVTLRCSSQSGHNTVSWYQQALGQGPQFIFQYYREEENGRGNFPPRFSGLQFPNYSSELNVNALELDDSALYLCASSLVSSGEAFFGQGTRLTVV.

CDR3 loop: CASSENRASNQPQHF. The DNA of the CDR3 is TGTGCCAGCAGTGAGAACAGGGCTAGCAATCAGCCCCAGCATTTT. V usage is TRBV2 and J usage is TRBJ1-5, with D possibly matching TRBD1 (6 bases). Between the trimmed V and J ends, which lost 3 bases and 0 bases, there was a span of 9 bases. The CDR3 totals 15 residues. CDR1 and CDR2 from the germline V gene are SNHLY and FYNNEI.

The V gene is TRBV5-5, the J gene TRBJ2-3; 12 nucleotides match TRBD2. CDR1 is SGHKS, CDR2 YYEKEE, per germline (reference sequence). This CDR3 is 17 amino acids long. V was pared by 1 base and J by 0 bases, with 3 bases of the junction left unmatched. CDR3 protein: CASSLLAGGPSTDTQYF. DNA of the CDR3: TGTGCCAGCAGCTTGCTAGCGGGGGGGCCTAGCACAGATACGCAGTATTTT.

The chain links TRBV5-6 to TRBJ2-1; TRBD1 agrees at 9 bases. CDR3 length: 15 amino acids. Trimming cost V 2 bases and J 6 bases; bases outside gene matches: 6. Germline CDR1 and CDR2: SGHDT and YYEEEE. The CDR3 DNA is TGTGCCAGCAGCTTTCCGGGACAGGGCAGCAATGAGCAGTTCTTC. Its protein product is CASSFPGQGSNEQFF.

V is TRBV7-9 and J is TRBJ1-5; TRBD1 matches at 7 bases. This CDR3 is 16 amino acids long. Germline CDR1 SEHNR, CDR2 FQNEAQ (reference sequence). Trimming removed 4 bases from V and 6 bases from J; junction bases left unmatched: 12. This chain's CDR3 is CASSSSRQGIFQPQHF. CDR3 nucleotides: TGTGCCAGCAGCTCGAGCCGACAGGGTATCTTTCAGCCCCAGCATTTT.

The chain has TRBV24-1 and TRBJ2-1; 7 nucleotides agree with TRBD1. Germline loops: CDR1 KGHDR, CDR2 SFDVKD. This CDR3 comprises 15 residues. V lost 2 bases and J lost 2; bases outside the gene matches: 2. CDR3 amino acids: CATSDWQGAYNEQFF. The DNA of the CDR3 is TGTGCCACCAGTGATTGGCAGGGGGCCTACAATGAGCAGTTCTTC.

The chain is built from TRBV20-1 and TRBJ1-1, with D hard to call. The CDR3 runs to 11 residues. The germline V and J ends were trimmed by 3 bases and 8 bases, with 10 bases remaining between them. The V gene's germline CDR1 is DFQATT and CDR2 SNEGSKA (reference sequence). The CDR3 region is CSASTIREAFF. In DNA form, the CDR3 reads TGCAGTGCTAGTACGATCCGCGAAGCTTTCTTT.

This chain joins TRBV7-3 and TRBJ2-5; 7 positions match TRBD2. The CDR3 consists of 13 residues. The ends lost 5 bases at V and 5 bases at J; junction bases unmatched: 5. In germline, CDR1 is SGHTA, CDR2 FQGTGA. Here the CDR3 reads CASSRGVWETQYF. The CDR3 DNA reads TGTGCCAGCAGCCGGGGGGTTTGGGAGACCCAGTACTTC.

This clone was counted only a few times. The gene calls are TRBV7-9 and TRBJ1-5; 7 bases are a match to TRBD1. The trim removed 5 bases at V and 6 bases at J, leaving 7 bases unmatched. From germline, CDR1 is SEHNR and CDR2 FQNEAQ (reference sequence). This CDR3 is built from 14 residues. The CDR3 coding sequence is TGTGCCAGCAGCCTCGACAGGGACGCTCAGCCCCAGCATTTT. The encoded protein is CASSLDRDAQPQHF. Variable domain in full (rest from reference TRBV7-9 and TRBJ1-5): DTGVSQNPRHKITKRGQNVTFRCDPISEHNRLYWYRQTLGQGPEFLTYFQNEAQLEKSRLLSDRFSAERPKGSFSTLEIQRTEQGDSAMYLCASSLDRDAQPQHFGDGTRLSIL.